This TCR beta chain was found in a study of Ad26.COV2.S vaccination and SARS-CoV-2 variants. Treatment given: some 19 received Ad26.COV2.S at low or high dose, single or two shots; about 5 received placebo; per-sample allocation not given. All samples were drawn on day 63, counting from the first vaccine or placebo injection. Data came from immunoSEQ multiplex PCR; TCRdb stores just in-frame clones and leaves some out. The table records 290,000 or so clones, over 75% of them present only once. With 7 bases clipped from V and 6 bases from J, the junction kept 11 bases outside the gene matches. Germline values: CDR1 LNHDA, CDR2 SQIVND (reference sequence). This CDR3 contains 15 residues.

Material: peripheral blood, obtained in a trial of Ad26.COV2.S vaccine versus placebo. The clonotype comes from a person between 18 and 60 years old who received the Ad26.COV2.S COVID-19 vaccine or a placebo. V is TRBV19 and J is TRBJ2-1; 8 positions agree with TRBD1. The CDR3 DNA sequence: TGTGCCAGTACCCCACTCGACAGGGGAAGCAATGAGCAGTTCTTC. As protein: CASTPLDRGSNEQFF.